Listed here is a single TCR beta chain. Its antigen remains unidentified. Base qualities are missing; no much larger clone stands one base away. Using the deep immunoSEQ assay, multiplex PCR amplified TCR CDR3 regions from genomic DNA. For each cell subset, the extracted genomic DNA was distributed evenly across all wells of several immunoSEQ 96-well plates, and each plate served as one replicate. For sorted subsets, each replicate PCR was loaded with roughly 200 ng genomic DNA, equivalent to 25,000 to 35,000 T cell genomes. Purified libraries were measured with a Qubit 3.0 fluorometer, size-checked on a Bioanalyzer 2100, and measured again with the KAPA Library Quantification kit. Every immunoSEQ 96-well plate was sequenced on a separate single-read 150-cycle Illumina NextSeq 550 flow cell. The paper's processing steps were these. Because the immunoSEQ output included only junctional sequences and no quality scores, the filtering could not be the same as the filtering used for full-length reads. Sequences were annotated with PyIR, a Python wrapper for IgBLAST v1.9, using IMGT germline references to assign V/J genes and CDR3. Reads were removed for weak V/J assignments (E-value above 1e-6), missing CDR3, stop codons, out-of-frame junctions, or ambiguous translated residues. A V3J clonotype was defined by an identical inferred V gene, J gene, and CDR3 amino acid sequence. The percentage overlap between two repertoires was calculated by dividing the number of shared unique clonotypes by the size of the smaller repertoire. Richness of each repertoire was evaluated using RTK rarefaction, the Chao1 estimator, and Recon v2.1 estimates of unobserved clonotypes. Generation probabilities were computed with OLGA for all TCRbeta clonotypes obtained by the gDNA method from several donors. TCRdb provides this immuneACCESS table in a form limited to in-frame rearrangements. Some clones are lacking; in checked studies, under half of them reflect an unresolved V gene, and why the rest are absent is not known. V and J calls and clone size are given by that table; D and trimming were obtained from the DNA. The sample table holds about 2.2 million clones, of which 85% to 95% were seen once. The ten largest account for less than 2% of the sample.

For the CD8 naive samples, CD45RO-negative cells were positively selected for CCR7, yielding a CD45RA+CCR7+ population from which TemRA cells were excluded. The donors were healthy, HIV-negative adults who had no recently reported acute infections or vaccinations. All donors were Caucasian adults living in Nashville, Tennessee, USA. Blood was collected by leukapheresis, and PBMCs were isolated by Ficoll-Histopaque density gradient centrifugation and then cryopreserved in liquid nitrogen vapor phase. Analytical flow cytometry was used to check the purity and quantity of every magnetically sorted T cell population. Genomic DNA was isolated from each sorted fraction and quantified by UV absorbance on a Nanodrop 2000c. The data are from a study of shared clonotypes between healthy human individuals (dated by TCRdb to 2018 to 2020). At the level of the whole study: A few men and a couple of women, aged 18 to 49 years, made up the cohort. For each donor, CD4 naive and CD4 memory were each given three plates, CD8 naive was given two plates, and CD8 memory was given one plate. To estimate repertoire size and how much clonotype sharing occurs between individuals, the study deeply sequenced the blood TCR repertoires of five healthy adults. Libraries were prepared and TCR repertoires were sequenced by different laboratories using diverse techniques, in order to increase sequencing depth and limit assay-specific biases. Per donor, leukapheresis produced somewhere between about 0.85 and 8.9 billion PBMCs. Summary of the overall study and its limitations: Only blood was sampled, and tissue TCR repertoires likely differ from those in blood. The small number of donors limited the genetic and exposure-history diversity represented. Based on pairwise subsampling, the degree of clonotype sharing among donors was expected to be affected by sequencing depth. Clonotypes shared by all four sorted-subset donors showed higher generation probabilities than non-shared clonotypes. Across four donors, 4.5% to 6.5% of naive CD4, roughly 3.8% of naive CD8, 2.3% of memory CD4, and about 0.44% of memory CD8 clonotypes were shared. Incomplete sequencing was indicated by rarefaction of sorted-subset datasets, despite the large sequencing depth. Larger estimated clonotype richness was generally found for naive subsets than for memory subsets.

CDR1 is given as SGDLS and CDR2 as YYNGEE, both from the germline V gene. The CDR3 runs 18 amino acids, cysteine and phenylalanine included. Solely the CDR3 DNA is kept, with 54 bases framed from the first base. The trim is 1 base for V and 3 bases for J, with a gap of 21 bases between the germline ends. The V and J segments used are TRBV9 and TRBJ2-3, and the D gene may be TRBD2, 6 bases matching. The sequencing input was naive CD8+ T cells from PBMCs. What the cell subset or site label conveys for this sample: CD45RA+CCR7+. The receptor was derived from a man aged 18 to 35 in good health. Some clones in this sample may be carry-over from other donors' samples. The DNA sequence is TGTGCCAGCAGCGTAACTGGGGGTAGCGGATCTGGGACAGATACGCAGTATTTT. Its protein product is CASSVTGGSGSGTDTQYF. The reference TRBV9 and TRBJ2-3 proteins fill in what lies around the CDR3, so the full variable domain reads DSGVTQTPKHLITATGQRVTLRCSPRSGDLSVYWYQQSLDQGLQFLIQYYNGEERAKGNILERFSAQQFPDLHSELNLSSLELGDSALYFCASSVTGGSGSGTDTQYFGPGTRLTVL.